The rows below give T cell receptor beta chains drawn from one sample of a study of radiation and T cells in renal cell carcinoma. Sequencing was performed with immunoSEQ multiplex PCR; in TCRdb, only in-frame clones are kept and a portion is missing. The profile shows around 120,000 clones, 75% to 90% of them singletons. The sequences come from blood, collected from a patient whose treatment included radiotherapy and nephrectomy. The receptors come from a woman aged 60-75 years with renal cell carcinoma. Each CDR3 is given with its conserved first and last residue. The order of the fields is clone size, D gene, V gene, J gene, CDR3 DNA, CDR3 protein. A D gene is named only where the DNA matches it firmly. Size is omitted from some rows. Given values are once, few, many or a class for expanded clones.

>few|.|TRBV30|TRBJ1-2
TGTGCCTGGGGCACGGACCTCGGTCGGGGCTACACCTTC
CAWGTDLGRGYTF
>.|.|TRBV28|TRBJ1-4
TGTGCCAGCAGGAGGGGGAATGAAAAACTGTTTTTT
CASRRGNEKLFF
>.|TRBD1|TRBV7-9|TRBJ1-3
TGTGCCAGCAGCCCCCGACAGGGGGCTGGAAACACCATATATTTT
CASSPRQGAGNTIYF
>.|.|TRBV19|TRBJ2-1
TGTGCCAGTAGCGAACAGGTACAAGCCTACAATGAGCAGTTCTTC
CASSEQVQAYNEQFF
>.|.|TRBV7-2|TRBJ1-2
TGTGCCAGCAGCTTAGCCCTACAGGGTATGGATGGCTACACCTTC
CASSLALQGMDGYTF
>.|.|TRBV27|TRBJ1-2
TGTGCCAGTCTCGACAGAAACTATGGCTACACCTTC
CASLDRNYGYTF
>.|.|TRBV7-9|TRBJ2-7
TGTGCCAGCAGCCGGTCGGGCCTCGAGCAGTACTTC
CASSRSGLEQYF
>.|.|TRBV5-5|TRBJ2-2
TGTGCCAGCAACTCGGCGGGGGCCCTCACCGGGGAGCTGTTTTTT
CASNSAGALTGELFF
>.|.|TRBV5-1|TRBJ2-1
TGCGCCAGCAGCGTTAACCGGGAGTCACCCAATGAGCAGTTCTTC
CASSVNRESPNEQFF
>.|.|TRBV6-5|TRBJ2-5
TGTGCCAGCAGTCACCTCCGGGACACCGGTGCGACCCAGTACTTC
CASSHLRDTGATQYF
>.|TRBD1|TRBV9|TRBJ2-7
TGTGCCAGCAGCGTATACAGGGGACCCCAATACACCGAGCAGTACTTC
CASSVYRGPQYTEQYF
>.|.|TRBV2|TRBJ2-7
TGTGCCAGCAGTGAAATCCCCCCTTCCGAGCAGTACTTC
CASSEIPPSEQYF
>.|.|TRBV7-3|TRBJ1-1
TGTGCCAGCAGCTTATCCGTTGTGACGGGGAAGAACACTGAAGCTTTCTTT
CASSLSVVTGKNTEAFF